The 21 T cell receptor beta chains reported below all come from one sample, sequenced in a study of cytomegalovirus exposure and HLA in healthy donors. The study ran its PCR with 60 Vbeta and 13 Jbeta primers. The repertoire was sequenced with immunoSEQ multiplex PCR; TCRdb's copy has only in-frame clones and lacks some. The repertoire holds approximately 150,000 clones, with roughly 80% as singletons. The sequencing input was PBMCs. The receptors here all came from a man between 18 and 29 years old in good health and CMV-seronegative.

This clone was found many times. The sample holds other DNA sequences that translate to the same CDR3. The chain employs TRBV19 and TRBJ2-7; 10 bases line up with TRBD1. The V gene end was trimmed by 3 bases and the J gene end by 2 bases; junction bases not matched to a gene: 1. This CDR3 spans 14 amino acids. The V gene's germline CDR1 is LNHDA and CDR2 SQIVND (reference sequence). The CDR3 DNA sequence: TGTGCCAGTAGTATGGGGACAGGGGCCTACGAGCAGTACTTC. This codes for CASSMGTGAYEQYF. The full variable domain, in which reference TRBV19 and TRBJ2-7 provide the parts outside the CDR3, is DGGITQSPKYLFRKEGQNVTLSCEQNLNHDAMYWYRQDPGQGLRLIYYSQIVNDFQKGDIAEGYSVSREKKESFPLTVTSAQKNPTAFYLCASSMGTGAYEQYFGPGTRLTVT.

This clone was observed a few times. The V and J genes are TRBV4-1 and TRBJ2-3, with D possibly TRBD1 on 6 matching bases. The CDR3 contains 14 residues. The V gene lost 1 base and the J gene lost 6 bases, with 11 bases spanning the gap. The germline CDR1 and CDR2 sequences are MGHRA and YSYEKL. The CDR3 nucleotides are TGCGCCAGCAGCCAAGTAGGGACAAGGGATACGCAGTATTTT. Encoded protein: CASSQVGTRDTQYF.

DNA of the CDR3: TGTGCCAGCAGCTTAAGAGCGGGAGGGCAGAATGAGCAGTTCTTC. Translated: CASSLRAGGQNEQFF. The chain couples TRBV7-9 to TRBJ2-1; 10 bases map to TRBD2. This CDR3 comprises 15 residues. Germline CDR1 and CDR2: SEHNR and FQNEAQ (reference sequence). J was trimmed by 7 bases and V by 2 bases; bases with no gene match: 5.

This sequence joins TRBV2 and TRBJ2-7; the match to TRBD1 covers 7 bases. The CDR3 runs to 16 residues. In germline, CDR1 is SNHLY, CDR2 FYNNEI. J was trimmed by 2 bases and V by 6 bases; bases with no gene match: 13. The DNA for the CDR3 is TGTGCCAGCAGACACAACAGGGGATTTAAGGCCTACGAGCAGTACTTC. Protein: CASRHNRGFKAYEQYF.

This chain connects TRBV29-1 to TRBJ1-2; D remains ambiguous. CDR3 length: 13 residues. Germline V gene lookup returns CDR1 SQVTM and CDR2 ANQGSEA. Trimming removed 6 bases at V and 4 bases at J, with 15 bases between. The CDR3 spells CSVRSLEGYGYTF. The DNA for the CDR3 is TGCAGCGTCCGATCTTTAGAGGGCTATGGCTACACCTTC.

V and J are TRBV27 and TRBJ2-7, with 9 positions matching TRBD1. The CDR3 has 17 amino acids. The junction had 12 bases not matched to a gene; V was cut back by 4 bases and J by 2 bases. Germline lookup yields CDR1 MNHEY and CDR2 SMNVEV (reference sequence). The chain's CDR3 is CASSSLTGTGLAYEQYF. CDR3 DNA: TGTGCCAGCAGTTCATTAACCGGGACAGGGTTGGCCTACGAGCAGTACTTC.

The gene calls are TRBV9 and TRBJ2-3, with D possibly being TRBD2 (5 bases). The ends were cut back, 4 bases at V and 1 base at J, with 7 bases in the middle. Per germline, CDR1 SGDLS and CDR2 YYNGEE. The CDR3 is made up of 13 amino acids. In nucleotides, the CDR3 is TGTGCCAGCAGCAAGGGAGGCACAGATACGCAGTATTTT. It codes for CASSKGGTDTQYF. The full variable domain, with the rest looked up from reference TRBV9 and TRBJ2-3, is DSGVTQTPKHLITATGQRVTLRCSPRSGDLSVYWYQQSLDQGLQFLIQYYNGEERAKGNILERFSAQQFPDLHSELNLSSLELGDSALYFCASSKGGTDTQYFGPGTRLTVL.

The chain links TRBV6-5 to TRBJ2-7, with 8 bases lining up with TRBD2. From germline, CDR1 is MNHEY and CDR2 SVGAGI. The CDR3 totals 14 residues. Losses at the gene ends were 8 bases for V and 2 bases for J; bases not matched to a gene: 8. In DNA, the CDR3 is TGTGCCAGCCGTCCACTAGCGGCGGCCTACGAGCAGTACTTC. As protein: CASRPLAAAYEQYF.

The rearrangement joins TRBV6-6 to TRBJ2-7; 9 bases align to TRBD2. Germline-derived CDR1 and CDR2 are MNHNY and SVGAGI (reference sequence). Trimming took 0 bases from V and 1 from J; bases not matched to a gene: 4. The CDR3 covers 16 residues. The CDR3 loop reads CASSYSPSGISYEQYF. DNA of the CDR3: TGTGCCAGCAGTTACTCGCCTAGCGGGATTTCCTACGAGCAGTACTTC.

CDR3 DNA: TGTGCCAGCAGGCCGTACAGGGGCAAACAGTTCTTC. Encoded protein: CASRPYRGKQFF. This chain uses TRBV6-6 with TRBJ2-1; 7 nucleotides agree with TRBD1. Germline V gene sequence: CDR1 MNHNY, CDR2 SVGAGI (reference sequence). The CDR3 is 12 amino acids. With 6 bases clipped from V and 13 bases from J, the junction kept 9 bases outside the gene matches.

The chain recombines TRBV2 with TRBJ1-4; 9 nucleotides align to TRBD1. This CDR3 comprises 15 residues. Germline-derived CDR1 and CDR2 are SNHLY and FYNNEI. V dropped 3 bases and J dropped 4; count of bases not matched to a gene: 3. The DNA of the CDR3 is TGTGCCAGCAGTGATGGGACAGGGTATAATGAAAAACTGTTTTTT. This sequence encodes CASSDGTGYNEKLFF.

V is TRBV4-1 and J is TRBJ2-7, with 7 bases identical to TRBD1. CDR3 size: 17 residues. V lost 1 base, J lost 2 bases, and 11 bases stayed unmatched. Per the germline V gene, CDR1 is MGHRA and CDR2 is YSYEKL. The CDR3 is CASSQAPWTGGTYEQYF. Here the CDR3 DNA reads TGCGCCAGCAGCCAAGCCCCGTGGACAGGAGGCACCTACGAGCAGTACTTC.

The J gene is TRBJ2-2, the V gene TRBV13; TRBD1 might be the D (6 bases). The CDR3 covers 13 residues. Trimming pared 4 bases from V and 5 bases from J, leaving 8 bases between. Germline CDR1 PRHDT, CDR2 FYEKMQ (reference sequence). CDR3 in amino acids: CASSWGQTGELFF. DNA for the CDR3: TGTGCCAGCAGCTGGGGACAAACCGGGGAGCTGTTTTTT.

The V call is TRBV28, the J call TRBJ2-4, with TRBD1 matching 7 bases. Germline V gives CDR1 MDHEN, CDR2 SYDVKM. This CDR3 has 15 residues. J lost 8 bases, V lost 5 bases, and 12 bases had no gene match. Here the CDR3 reads CASSVPGTRGYIQYF. DNA of the CDR3: TGTGCCAGCAGTGTCCCCGGGACCAGGGGGTACATTCAGTACTTC. The full variable domain, completed using reference TRBV28 and TRBJ2-4, is DVKVTQSSRYLVKRTGEKVFLECVQDMDHENMFWYRQDPGLGLRLIYFSYDVKMKEKGDIPEGYSVSREKKERFSLILESASTNQTSMYLCASSVPGTRGYIQYFGAGTRLSVL.

V usage is TRBV20-1 and J usage is TRBJ1-3, with unresolved D. V lost 6 bases and J lost 7, with 10 bases in between. This CDR3 is 11 amino acids long. From germline, CDR1 is DFQATT and CDR2 SNEGSKA (reference sequence). The CDR3 coding sequence is TGCAGTGCCCAGTTGGTCAACACCATATATTTT. This translates into CSAQLVNTIYF.

The V gene is TRBV28, the J gene TRBJ1-5; possible D gene TRBD1, 6 bases. The CDR3 totals 13 residues. Germline CDR1 MDHEN, CDR2 SYDVKM. V was clipped by 2 bases and J by 11 bases, with 13 bases between them. The CDR3 DNA reads TGTGCCAGCAGTTTAGCCGGGGGGGCAACCCAGCATTTT. It specifies CASSLAGGATQHF.

CDR3 nucleotide sequence: TGTGCCAGCAGCTTAGTTCCTAGCGGGGTTTCCGGGGAGCTGTTTTTT. Its protein is CASSLVPSGVSGELFF. The gene calls are TRBV11-3 and TRBJ2-2; 9 nucleotides match TRBD2. J lost 6 bases, V lost 1 base, and 6 bases had no gene match. Germline CDR1 SGHNT, CDR2 YENEEA. There are 16 residues in the CDR3.

Concerning this clone: The same CDR3 arises from other DNA sequences in this sample as well. This chain's CDR3 is CASSLPPPAGGTGELFF. In DNA, the CDR3 is TGTGCCAGCAGCCTACCACCCCCGGCGGGGGGGACCGGGGAGCTGTTTTTT. V is TRBV5-6 and J is TRBJ2-2; 9 nucleotides align to TRBD2. With 4 bases clipped from V and 5 bases from J, the junction kept 12 bases outside the gene matches. The CDR3 extends over 17 amino acids. Germline loops: CDR1 SGHDT, CDR2 YYEEEE. The full variable domain, completed using reference TRBV5-6 and TRBJ2-2, is DAGVTQSPTHLIKTRGQQVTLRCSPKSGHDTVSWYQQALGQGPQFIFQYYEEEERQRGNFPDRFSGHQFPNYSSELNVNALLLGDSALYLCASSLPPPAGGTGELFFGEGSRLTVL.

This chain links TRBV9 with TRBJ2-5, with D perhaps TRBD2 (7 bases). The CDR3 is 16 residues long. Germline loops: CDR1 SGDLS, CDR2 YYNGEE. V was shortened by 3 bases and J by 5 bases, with 20 bases between the two germline ends. The CDR3 loop is CASSEGGRGSSETQYF. The CDR3 DNA reads as TGTGCCAGCAGCGAGGGGGGGCGGGGCAGTTCGGAGACCCAGTACTTC. Full variable domain (remainder filled in from reference TRBV9 and TRBJ2-5): DSGVTQTPKHLITATGQRVTLRCSPRSGDLSVYWYQQSLDQGLQFLIQYYNGEERAKGNILERFSAQQFPDLHSELNLSSLELGDSALYFCASSEGGRGSSETQYFGPGTRLLVL.

The chain joins TRBV9 to TRBJ2-5; TRBD2 might be the D (6 bases). The end of the DNA fits TRBJ2-7 better, so the J call may be wrong. Germline CDR1 and CDR2: SGDLS and YYNGEE. This CDR3 contains 15 residues. CDR3 nucleotides: TGTGCCAGCAGCGTAGGGACGGGAGAGGGTGACGAGCAGTACTTC. This codes for CASSVGTGEGDEQYF.

The chain is built from TRBV30 and TRBJ2-7; a possible D gene is TRBD1 (5 bases). Per germline, CDR1 GTSNPN and CDR2 SVGIG (reference sequence). Trimming shortened V by 2 bases and J by 2 bases, and 16 bases separated the two germline ends. The CDR3 length is 15 residues. The CDR3 region is CAWSSIGATAYEQYF. In DNA, the CDR3 is TGTGCCTGGAGTTCAATAGGGGCAACAGCCTACGAGCAGTACTTC.